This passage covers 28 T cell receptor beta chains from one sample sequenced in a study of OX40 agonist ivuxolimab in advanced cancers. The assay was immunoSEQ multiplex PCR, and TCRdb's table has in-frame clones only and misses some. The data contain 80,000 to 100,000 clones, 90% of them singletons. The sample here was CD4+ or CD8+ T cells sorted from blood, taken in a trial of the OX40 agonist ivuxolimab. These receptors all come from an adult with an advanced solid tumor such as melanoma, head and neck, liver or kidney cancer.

The CDR3 loop reads CASSQGRMNTEAFF. Written as DNA, the CDR3 is TGCGCCAGCAGCCAAGGCCGGATGAACACTGAAGCTTTCTTT. V usage is TRBV4-3 and J usage is TRBJ1-1; D is unclear. The CDR3 loop spans 14 amino acids. V lost 1 base, J lost 0 bases, and 6 bases lay in between. Germline loops: CDR1 LGHNA, CDR2 YSLEER.

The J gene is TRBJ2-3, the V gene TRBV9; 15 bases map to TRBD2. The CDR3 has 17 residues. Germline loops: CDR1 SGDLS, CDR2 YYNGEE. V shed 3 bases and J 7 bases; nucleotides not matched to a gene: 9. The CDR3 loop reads CASSAGGLAGGGYTQYF. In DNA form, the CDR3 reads TGTGCCAGCAGCGCCGGAGGACTAGCGGGAGGGGGATATACGCAGTATTTT.

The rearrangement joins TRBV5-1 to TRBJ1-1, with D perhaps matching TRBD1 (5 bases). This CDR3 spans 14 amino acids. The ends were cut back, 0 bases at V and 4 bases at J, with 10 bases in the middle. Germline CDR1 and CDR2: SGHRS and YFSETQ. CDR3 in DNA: TGCGCCAGCAGCTTGGTAGGGGCGGGCACTGAAGCTTTCTTT. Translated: CASSLVGAGTEAFF.

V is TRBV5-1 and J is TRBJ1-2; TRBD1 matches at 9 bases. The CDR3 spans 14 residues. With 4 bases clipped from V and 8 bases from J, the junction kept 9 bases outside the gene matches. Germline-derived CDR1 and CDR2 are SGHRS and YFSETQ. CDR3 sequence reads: CASSQGQGVRGYTF. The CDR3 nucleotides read TGCGCCAGCAGCCAGGGACAGGGTGTCCGCGGCTACACCTTC.

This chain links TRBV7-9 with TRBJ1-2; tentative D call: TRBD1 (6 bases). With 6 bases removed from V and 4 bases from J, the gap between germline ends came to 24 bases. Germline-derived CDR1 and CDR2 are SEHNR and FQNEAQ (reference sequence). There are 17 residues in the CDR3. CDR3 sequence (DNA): TGTGCCAGCAGGTATTCAGGGGTCCGCCGTGCGAGCTATGGCTACACCTTC. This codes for CASRYSGVRRASYGYTF.

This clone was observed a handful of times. CDR3: CASSQPGTGEPNTEAFF. In DNA form, the CDR3 reads TGCGCCAGCAGCCAACCCGGGACAGGGGAACCGAACACTGAAGCTTTCTTT. The rearrangement joins TRBV4-1 to TRBJ1-1; 10 bases map to TRBD1. In germline, CDR1 is MGHRA, CDR2 YSYEKL. The V gene end was trimmed by 2 bases and the J gene end by 1 base; junction bases not matched to a gene: 7. CDR3 length: 17 residues.

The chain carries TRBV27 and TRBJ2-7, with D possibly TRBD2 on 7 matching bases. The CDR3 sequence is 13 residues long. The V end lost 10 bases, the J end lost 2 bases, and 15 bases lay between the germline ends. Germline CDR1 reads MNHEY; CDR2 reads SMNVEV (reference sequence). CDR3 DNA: TGTGCCACCTCCCGGGGGGCCCCCTACGAGCAGTACTTC. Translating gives CATSRGAPYEQYF.

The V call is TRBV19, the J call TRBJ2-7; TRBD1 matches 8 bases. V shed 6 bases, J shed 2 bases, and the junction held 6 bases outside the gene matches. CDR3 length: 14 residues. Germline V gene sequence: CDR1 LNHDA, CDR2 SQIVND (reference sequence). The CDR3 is CASRQQGVAYEQYF. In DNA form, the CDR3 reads TGTGCCAGTAGACAACAGGGGGTAGCCTACGAGCAGTACTTC. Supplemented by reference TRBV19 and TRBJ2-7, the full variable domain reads DGGITQSPKYLFRKEGQNVTLSCEQNLNHDAMYWYRQDPGQGLRLIYYSQIVNDFQKGDIAEGYSVSREKKESFPLTVTSAQKNPTAFYLCASRQQGVAYEQYFGPGTRLTVT.

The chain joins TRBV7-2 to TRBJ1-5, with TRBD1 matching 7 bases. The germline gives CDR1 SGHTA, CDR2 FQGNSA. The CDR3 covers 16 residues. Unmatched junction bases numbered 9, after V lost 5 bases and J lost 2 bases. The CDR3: CASSTDRVLRNQPQHF. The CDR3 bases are TGTGCCAGCAGCACCGACAGGGTTCTGCGCAATCAGCCCCAGCATTTT.

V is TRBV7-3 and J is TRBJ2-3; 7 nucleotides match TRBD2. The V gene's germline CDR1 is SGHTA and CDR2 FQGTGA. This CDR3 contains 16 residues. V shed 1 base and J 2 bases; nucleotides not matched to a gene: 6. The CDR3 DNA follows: TGTGCCAGCAGCTTAATTGGGCGGGAGTTCACAGATACGCAGTATTTT. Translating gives CASSLIGREFTDTQYF.

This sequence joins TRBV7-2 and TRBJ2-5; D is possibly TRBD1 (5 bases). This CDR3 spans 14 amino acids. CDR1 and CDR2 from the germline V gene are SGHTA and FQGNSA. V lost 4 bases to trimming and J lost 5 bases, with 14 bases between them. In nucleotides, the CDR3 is TGTGCCAGCAGCTACCTTCGACAGCAGGAGACCCAGTACTTC. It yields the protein CASSYLRQQETQYF.

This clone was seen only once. The CDR3 reads CASSRTGPNQPQHF. DNA for the CDR3: TGTGCCAGCAGCCGTACAGGTCCCAATCAGCCCCAGCATTTT. This rearrangement joins TRBV11-2 to TRBJ1-5, with a tentative D call TRBD1 (5 bases). Trimming shortened V by 5 bases and J by 3 bases, and 11 bases separated the two germline ends. CDR1 is SGHAT, CDR2 FQNNGV, per germline. There are 14 residues in the CDR3.

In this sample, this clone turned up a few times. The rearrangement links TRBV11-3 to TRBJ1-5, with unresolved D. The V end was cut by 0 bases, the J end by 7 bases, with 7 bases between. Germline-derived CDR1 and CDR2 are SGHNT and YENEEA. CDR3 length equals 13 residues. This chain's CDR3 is CASSLDLAQPQHF. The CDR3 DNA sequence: TGTGCCAGCAGCTTAGATCTAGCCCAGCCCCAGCATTTT.

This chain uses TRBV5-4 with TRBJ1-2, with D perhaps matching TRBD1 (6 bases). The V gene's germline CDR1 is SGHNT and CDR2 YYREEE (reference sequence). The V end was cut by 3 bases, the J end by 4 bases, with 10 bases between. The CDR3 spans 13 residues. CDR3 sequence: CASSYTGIYGYTF. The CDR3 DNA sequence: TGTGCCAGCAGCTACACAGGGATCTATGGCTACACCTTC.

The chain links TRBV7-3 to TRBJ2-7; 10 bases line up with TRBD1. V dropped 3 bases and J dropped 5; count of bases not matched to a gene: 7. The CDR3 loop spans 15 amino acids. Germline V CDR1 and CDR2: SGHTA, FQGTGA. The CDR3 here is CASSFTGQGSHEQYF. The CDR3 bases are TGTGCCAGCAGCTTTACGGGACAGGGGTCCCACGAGCAGTACTTC.

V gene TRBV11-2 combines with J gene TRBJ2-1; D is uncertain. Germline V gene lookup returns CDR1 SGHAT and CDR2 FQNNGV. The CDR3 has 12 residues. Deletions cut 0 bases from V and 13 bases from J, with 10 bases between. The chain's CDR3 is CASSLDWTVQFF. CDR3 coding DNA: TGTGCCAGCAGCTTAGACTGGACCGTTCAGTTCTTC.

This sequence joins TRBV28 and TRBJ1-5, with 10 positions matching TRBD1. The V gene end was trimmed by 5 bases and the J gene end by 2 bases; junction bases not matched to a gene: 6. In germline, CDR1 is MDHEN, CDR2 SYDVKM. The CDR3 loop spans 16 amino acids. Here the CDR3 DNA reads TGTGCCAGCAGTATTACGACAGGGGGCGGCAATCAGCCCCAGCATTTT. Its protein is CASSITTGGGNQPQHF.

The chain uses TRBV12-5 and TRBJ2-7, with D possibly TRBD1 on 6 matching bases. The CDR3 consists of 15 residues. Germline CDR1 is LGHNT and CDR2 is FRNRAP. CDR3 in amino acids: CEPSPRQDLTYEQYF. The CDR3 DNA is TGTGAGCCCTCCCCCCGACAGGATTTAACGTACGAGCAGTACTTC.

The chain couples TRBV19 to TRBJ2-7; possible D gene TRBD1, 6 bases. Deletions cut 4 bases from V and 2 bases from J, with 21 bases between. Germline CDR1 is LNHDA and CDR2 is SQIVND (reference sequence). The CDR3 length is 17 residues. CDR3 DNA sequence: TGTGCCAGTAGTACTGGGGAACAGGGCGCGCCAACCTACGAGCAGTACTTC. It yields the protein CASSTGEQGAPTYEQYF.

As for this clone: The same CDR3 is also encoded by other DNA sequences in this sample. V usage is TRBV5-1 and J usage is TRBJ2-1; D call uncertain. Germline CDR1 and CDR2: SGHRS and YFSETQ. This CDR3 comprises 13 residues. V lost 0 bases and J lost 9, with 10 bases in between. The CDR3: CASSLEKWSEQFF. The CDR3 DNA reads TGCGCCAGCAGCTTGGAAAAATGGAGTGAGCAGTTCTTC.

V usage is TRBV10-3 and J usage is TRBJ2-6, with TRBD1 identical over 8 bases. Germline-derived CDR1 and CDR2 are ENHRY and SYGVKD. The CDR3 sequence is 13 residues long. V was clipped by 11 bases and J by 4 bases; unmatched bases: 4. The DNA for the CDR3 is TGTGCCTACAGGGGGAACGGGGCCAACGTCCTGACTTTC. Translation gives CAYRGNGANVLTF.

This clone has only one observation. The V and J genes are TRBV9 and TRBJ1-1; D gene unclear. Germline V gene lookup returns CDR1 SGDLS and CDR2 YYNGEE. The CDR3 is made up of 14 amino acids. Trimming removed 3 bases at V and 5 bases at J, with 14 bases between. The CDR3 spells CASSAPGVRTEAFF. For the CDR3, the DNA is TGTGCCAGCAGCGCTCCGGGAGTGAGGACTGAAGCTTTCTTT.

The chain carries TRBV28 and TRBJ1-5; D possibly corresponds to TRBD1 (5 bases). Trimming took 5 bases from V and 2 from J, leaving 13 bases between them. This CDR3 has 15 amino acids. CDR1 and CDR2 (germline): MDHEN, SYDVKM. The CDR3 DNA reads TGTGCCAGCAGTGGAGGGGTATTGGGCAATCAGCCCCAGCATTTT. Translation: CASSGGVLGNQPQHF.

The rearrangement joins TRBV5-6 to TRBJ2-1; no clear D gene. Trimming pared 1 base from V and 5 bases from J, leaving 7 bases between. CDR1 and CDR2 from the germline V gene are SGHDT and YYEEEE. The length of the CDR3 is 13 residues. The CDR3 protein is CASSLPQNNEQFF. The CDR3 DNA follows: TGTGCCAGCAGCTTGCCTCAGAACAATGAGCAGTTCTTC.

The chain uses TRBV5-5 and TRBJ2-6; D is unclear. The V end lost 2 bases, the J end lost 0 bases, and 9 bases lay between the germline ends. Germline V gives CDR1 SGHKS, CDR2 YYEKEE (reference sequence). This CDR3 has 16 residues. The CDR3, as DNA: TGTGCCAGCAGCTTCATCAGCCCCTCTGGGGCCAACGTCCTGACTTTC. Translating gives CASSFISPSGANVLTF.

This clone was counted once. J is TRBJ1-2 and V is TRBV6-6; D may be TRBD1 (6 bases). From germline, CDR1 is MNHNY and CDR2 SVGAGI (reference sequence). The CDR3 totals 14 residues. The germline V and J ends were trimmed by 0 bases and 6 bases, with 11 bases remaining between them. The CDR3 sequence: CASSYSTGYHGYTF. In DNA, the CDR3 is TGTGCCAGCAGTTACTCTACAGGGTATCATGGCTACACCTTC.

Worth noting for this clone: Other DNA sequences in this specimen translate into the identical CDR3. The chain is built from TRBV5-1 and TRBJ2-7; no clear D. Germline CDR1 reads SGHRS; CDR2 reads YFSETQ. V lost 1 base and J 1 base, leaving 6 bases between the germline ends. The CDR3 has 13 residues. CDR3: CASSLPSSYEQYF. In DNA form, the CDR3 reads TGCGCCAGCAGCTTGCCCAGTTCCTACGAGCAGTACTTC.

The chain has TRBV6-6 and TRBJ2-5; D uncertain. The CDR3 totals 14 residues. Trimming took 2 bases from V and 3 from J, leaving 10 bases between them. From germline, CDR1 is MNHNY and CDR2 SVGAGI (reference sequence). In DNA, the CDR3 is TGTGCCAGCAGTTACCCCCCGGGTGAAGAGACCCAGTACTTC. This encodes CASSYPPGEETQYF.